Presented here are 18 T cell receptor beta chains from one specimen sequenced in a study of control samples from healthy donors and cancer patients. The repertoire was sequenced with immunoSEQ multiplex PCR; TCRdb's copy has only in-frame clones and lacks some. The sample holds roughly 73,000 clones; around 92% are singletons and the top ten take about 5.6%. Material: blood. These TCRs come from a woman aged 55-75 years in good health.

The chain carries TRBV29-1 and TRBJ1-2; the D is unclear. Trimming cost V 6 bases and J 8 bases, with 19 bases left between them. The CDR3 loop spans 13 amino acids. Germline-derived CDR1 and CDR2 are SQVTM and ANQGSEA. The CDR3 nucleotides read TGCAGCGTCCAATGGACTCACCTAGGGGGCTACACCTTC. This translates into CSVQWTHLGGYTF.

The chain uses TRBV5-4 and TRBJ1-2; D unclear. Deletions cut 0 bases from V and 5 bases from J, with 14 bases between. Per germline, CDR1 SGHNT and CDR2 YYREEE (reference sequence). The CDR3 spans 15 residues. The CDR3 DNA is TGTGCCAGCAGCTTGGGGCTCCCCCTGCCGTATGGCTACACCTTC. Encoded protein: CASSLGLPLPYGYTF.

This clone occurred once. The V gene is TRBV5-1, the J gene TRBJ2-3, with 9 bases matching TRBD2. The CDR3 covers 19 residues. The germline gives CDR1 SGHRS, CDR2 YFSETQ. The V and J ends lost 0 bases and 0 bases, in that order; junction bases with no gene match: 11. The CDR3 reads CASSLAVAGAGLSTDTQYF. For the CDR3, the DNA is TGCGCCAGCAGCTTGGCCGTAGCGGGAGCTGGTTTAAGCACAGATACGCAGTATTTT.

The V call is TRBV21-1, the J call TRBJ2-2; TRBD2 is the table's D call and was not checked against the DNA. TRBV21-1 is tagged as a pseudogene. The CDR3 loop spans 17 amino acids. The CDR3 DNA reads TGTGCCAGCAGCAAAGAGCGGGGACGTGCGAACACCGGGGAGCTGTTTTTT. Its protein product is CASSKERGRANTGELFF.

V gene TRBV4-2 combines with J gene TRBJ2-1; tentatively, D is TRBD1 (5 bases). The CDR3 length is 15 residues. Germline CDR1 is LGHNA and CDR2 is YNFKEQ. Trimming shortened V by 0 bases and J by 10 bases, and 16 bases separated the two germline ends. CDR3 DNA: TGTGCCAGCAGCCAAGATAACAGTCACCAGGGAGAGCAGTTCTTC. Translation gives CASSQDNSHQGEQFF.

The CDR3 sequence: CASSLGQVANYGYTF. DNA of the CDR3: TGTGCCAGCAGCTTAGGGCAAGTAGCTAACTATGGCTACACCTTC. The genes are TRBV7-2 and TRBJ1-2, with unresolved D. V was cut by 1 base and J by 0 bases, with 9 bases left in between. CDR1 SGHTA and CDR2 FQGNSA come from the germline V gene. The CDR3 spans 15 residues.

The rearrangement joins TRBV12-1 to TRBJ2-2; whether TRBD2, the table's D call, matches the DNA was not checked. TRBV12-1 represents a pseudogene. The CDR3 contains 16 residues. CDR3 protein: CASSPRGESGTGELFF. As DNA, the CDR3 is TGTGCCAGCAGCCCTCGCGGGGAGTCGGGCACCGGGGAGCTGTTTTTT.

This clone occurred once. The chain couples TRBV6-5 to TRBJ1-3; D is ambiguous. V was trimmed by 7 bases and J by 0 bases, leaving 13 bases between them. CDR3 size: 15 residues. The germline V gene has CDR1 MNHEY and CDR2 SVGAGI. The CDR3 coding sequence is TGTGCCAGCACCCCTGGGTCGGGCTCTGGAAACACCATATATTTT. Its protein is CASTPGSGSGNTIYF.

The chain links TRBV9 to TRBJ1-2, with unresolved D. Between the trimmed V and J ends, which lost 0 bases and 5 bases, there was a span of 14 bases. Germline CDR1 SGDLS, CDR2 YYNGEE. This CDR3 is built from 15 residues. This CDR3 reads CASSVALNAGYGYTF. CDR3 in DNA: TGTGCCAGCAGCGTAGCCCTTAACGCGGGGTATGGCTACACCTTC.

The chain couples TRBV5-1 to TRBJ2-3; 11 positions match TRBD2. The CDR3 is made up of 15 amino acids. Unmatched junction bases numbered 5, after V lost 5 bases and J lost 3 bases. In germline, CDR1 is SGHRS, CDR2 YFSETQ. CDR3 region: CASRGLAGGTDTQYF. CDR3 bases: TGCGCCAGCAGGGGGCTAGCGGGAGGTACAGATACGCAGTATTTT.

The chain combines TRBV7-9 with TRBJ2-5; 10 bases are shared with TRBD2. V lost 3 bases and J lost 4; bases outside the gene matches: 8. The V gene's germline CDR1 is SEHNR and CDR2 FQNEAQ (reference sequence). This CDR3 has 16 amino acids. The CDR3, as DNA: TGTGCCAGCAGCTTTTGGGTAGCGGGAGGAGCAGAGACCCAGTACTTC. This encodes CASSFWVAGGAETQYF. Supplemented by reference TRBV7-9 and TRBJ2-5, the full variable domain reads DTGVSQNPRHKITKRGQNVTFRCDPISEHNRLYWYRQTLGQGPEFLTYFQNEAQLEKSRLLSDRFSAERPKGSFSTLEIQRTEQGDSAMYLCASSFWVAGGAETQYFGPGTRLLVL.

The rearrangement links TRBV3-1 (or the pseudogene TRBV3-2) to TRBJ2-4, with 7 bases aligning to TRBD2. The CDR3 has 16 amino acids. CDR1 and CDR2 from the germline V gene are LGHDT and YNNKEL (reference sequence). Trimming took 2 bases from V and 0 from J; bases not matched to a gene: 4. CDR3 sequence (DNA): TGTGCCAGCAGCCAACAACTAGCGATAGCCAAAAACATTCAGTACTTC. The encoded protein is CASSQQLAIAKNIQYF.

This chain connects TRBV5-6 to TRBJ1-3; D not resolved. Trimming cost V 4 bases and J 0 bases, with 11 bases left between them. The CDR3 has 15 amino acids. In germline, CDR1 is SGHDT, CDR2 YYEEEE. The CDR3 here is CASSRDGNSGNTIYF. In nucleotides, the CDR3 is TGTGCCAGCAGCCGGGATGGCAACTCTGGAAACACCATATATTTT.

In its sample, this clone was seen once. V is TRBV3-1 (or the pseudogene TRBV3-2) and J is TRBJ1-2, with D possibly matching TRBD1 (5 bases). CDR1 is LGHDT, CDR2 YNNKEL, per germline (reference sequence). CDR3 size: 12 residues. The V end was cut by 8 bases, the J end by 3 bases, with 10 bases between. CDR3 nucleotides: TGTGCCAGCGGGGACTATGACTATGGCTACACCTTC. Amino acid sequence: CASGDYDYGYTF.

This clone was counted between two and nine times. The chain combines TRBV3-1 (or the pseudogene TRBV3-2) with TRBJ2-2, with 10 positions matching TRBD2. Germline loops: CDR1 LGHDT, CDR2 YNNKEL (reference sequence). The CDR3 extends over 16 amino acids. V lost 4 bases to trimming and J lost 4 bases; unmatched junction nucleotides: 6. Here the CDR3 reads CASSPASGSGTGELFF. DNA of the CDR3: TGTGCCAGCAGCCCGGCTAGCGGGAGTGGCACCGGGGAGCTGTTTTTT.

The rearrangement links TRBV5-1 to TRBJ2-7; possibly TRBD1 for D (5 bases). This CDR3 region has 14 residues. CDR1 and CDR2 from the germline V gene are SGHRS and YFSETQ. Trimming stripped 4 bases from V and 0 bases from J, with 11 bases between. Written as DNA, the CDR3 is TGCGCCAGCAGCCCCGCGACAGCCTCCTACGAGCAGTACTTC. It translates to CASSPATASYEQYF.

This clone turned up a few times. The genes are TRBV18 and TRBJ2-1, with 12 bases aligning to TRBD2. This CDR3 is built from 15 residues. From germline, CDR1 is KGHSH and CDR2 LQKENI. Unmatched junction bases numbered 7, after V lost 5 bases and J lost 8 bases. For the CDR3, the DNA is TGTGCCAGCTCAACCTGGACTAGCGGGAAAGATGAGCAGTTCTTC. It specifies CASSTWTSGKDEQFF.

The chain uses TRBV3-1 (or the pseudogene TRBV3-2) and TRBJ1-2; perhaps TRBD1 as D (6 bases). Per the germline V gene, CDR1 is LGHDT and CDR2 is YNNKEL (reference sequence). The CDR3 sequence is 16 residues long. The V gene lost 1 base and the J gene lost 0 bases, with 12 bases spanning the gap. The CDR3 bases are TGTGCCAGCAGCCAAGTTACGACAGGAGCTAACTATGGCTACACCTTC. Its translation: CASSQVTTGANYGYTF.